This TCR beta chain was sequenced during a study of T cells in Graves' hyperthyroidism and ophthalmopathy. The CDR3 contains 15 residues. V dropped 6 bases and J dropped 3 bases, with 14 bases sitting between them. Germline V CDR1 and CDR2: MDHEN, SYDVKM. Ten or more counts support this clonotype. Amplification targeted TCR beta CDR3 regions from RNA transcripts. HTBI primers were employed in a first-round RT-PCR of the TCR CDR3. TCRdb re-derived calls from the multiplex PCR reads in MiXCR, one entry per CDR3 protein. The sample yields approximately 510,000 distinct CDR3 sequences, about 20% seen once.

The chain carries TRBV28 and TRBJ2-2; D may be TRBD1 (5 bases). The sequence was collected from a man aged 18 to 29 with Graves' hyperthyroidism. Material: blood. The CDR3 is CASRPITRDTGELFF. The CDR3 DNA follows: TGTGCCAGCAGACCTATCACCAGGGACACCGGGGAGCTGTTTTTT.